The text below deals with one T cell receptor beta chain. The antigen is undetermined. These data come from a study of OX40 agonist ivuxolimab in advanced cancers. The overall study: Enrollees could have had prior anti-PD-1, anti-PD-L1 or anti-CTLA-4 therapy, which around 43% had received. Partial responses occurred in three patients (one hepatocellular carcinoma, two cutaneous melanoma).

General study findings and limits: Several nonresponders also turned out to have low normalized T-cell clonal expansion. At doses 0.1 to 3.0 mg/kg, CD4+ and CD8+ clones expanded.

V lost 1 base, J lost 6 bases, and 4 bases stayed unmatched. The CDR3 spans 14 residues. From germline, CDR1 is MGHRA and CDR2 YSYEKL. Assay: immunoSEQ multiplex PCR; the TCRdb copy retains only in-frame clones and omits some. The profile shows roughly 51,000 clones, roughly 86% of them singletons. This TCR came from an adult with an advanced solid tumor such as melanoma, head and neck, liver or kidney cancer. The V and J genes are TRBV4-1 and TRBJ2-3; 7 bases match TRBD2. The specimen comprised CD4+ or CD8+ T cells sorted from blood, sampled in a trial of the OX40 agonist ivuxolimab. The CDR3, as DNA: TGCGCCAGCAGCCAAGGACTAGCTTGGGATACGCAGTATTTT. Translation gives CASSQGLAWDTQYF.